These 25 T cell receptor beta chains originate from one sample sequenced in a study of technical replicates of blood from several donors. Method: immunoSEQ multiplex PCR; TCRdb's copy keeps in-frame clones and lacks some. The table has roughly 62,000 clones, about nine tenths seen once. What was sequenced was PBMCs. Receptors were obtained from a human donor in good health. Some clones in this sample may be carry-over from other donors' samples.

This clone was detected only once. The chain couples TRBV5-1 to TRBJ2-1; 11 bases align to TRBD2. V dropped 2 bases and J dropped 6; count of bases not matched to a gene: 1. The CDR3 covers 14 residues. CDR1 is SGHRS and CDR2 is YFSETQ in the germline V gene. In DNA, the CDR3 is TGCGCCAGCAGCTTAACTAGCGGGAGCAATGAGCAGTTCTTC. It yields the protein CASSLTSGSNEQFF. Drawing the rest from reference TRBV5-1 and TRBJ2-1, the complete variable domain is KAGVTQTPRYLIKTRGQQVTLSCSPISGHRSVSWYQQTPGQGLQFLFEYFSETQRNKGNFPGRFSGRQFSNSRSEMNVSTLELGDSALYLCASSLTSGSNEQFFGPGTRLTVL.

The chain joins TRBV5-8 to TRBJ2-3, with 8 bases matching TRBD2. The V gene end was trimmed by 0 bases and the J gene end by 3 bases; junction bases not matched to a gene: 3. This CDR3 has 15 amino acids. Germline CDR1 and CDR2: SGHTS and YDEGEE. DNA for the CDR3: TGTGCCAGCAGCTTGGGGACTAGCAGGACAGATACGCAGTATTTT. Translation gives CASSLGTSRTDTQYF. The full variable domain, with the rest looked up from reference TRBV5-8 and TRBJ2-3, is EAGVTQSPTHLIKTRGQQATLRCSPISGHTSVYWYQQALGLGLQFLLWYDEGEERNRGNFPPRFSGRQFPNYSSELNVNALELEDSALYLCASSLGTSRTDTQYFGPGTRLTVL.

V usage is TRBV5-1 and J usage is TRBJ2-7; 7 bases agree with TRBD2. Unmatched junction bases numbered 11, after V lost 1 base and J lost 1 base. From germline, CDR1 is SGHRS and CDR2 YFSETQ. The CDR3 is 17 amino acids. The CDR3 region is CASSLSGGGAGSYEQYF. CDR3 in DNA: TGCGCCAGCAGCTTGAGTGGGGGGGGAGCTGGGTCCTACGAGCAGTACTTC.

As regards this clone: The sample contains more than one DNA sequence encoding this CDR3. V usage is TRBV7-3 and J usage is TRBJ2-6, with TRBD2 matching over 7 bases. There are 16 residues in the CDR3. The trim removed 5 bases at V and 2 bases at J, leaving 6 bases unmatched. The germline V gene has CDR1 SGHTA and CDR2 FQGTGA. DNA for the CDR3: TGTGCCAGCAGCCTCAGTGCGGGGGCTGGGGCCAACGTCCTGACTTTC. Translation: CASSLSAGAGANVLTF.

The chain combines TRBV7-9 with TRBJ1-2, with D perhaps matching TRBD1 (6 bases). Germline-derived CDR1 and CDR2 are SEHNR and FQNEAQ (reference sequence). The V end lost 5 bases, the J end lost 2 bases, and 12 bases lay between the germline ends. This CDR3 is built from 14 residues. In DNA form, the CDR3 reads TGTGCCAGCAGCCATAGGACAGACAACTATGGCTACACCTTC. Protein product: CASSHRTDNYGYTF.

V and J are TRBV6-1 and TRBJ1-1, with D possibly TRBD1 on 5 matching bases. CDR1 and CDR2 (germline): MNHNS, SASEGT. The V and J ends lost 10 bases and 1 base respectively, with 10 bases between them. The CDR3 is 12 residues long. CDR3 sequence reads: CATARGNTEAFF. The DNA of the CDR3 is TGTGCCACCGCTAGGGGGAACACTGAAGCTTTCTTT.

V usage is TRBV5-1 and J usage is TRBJ1-5; unclear D gene. This CDR3 region has 13 residues. Germline V lookup: CDR1 SGHRS, CDR2 YFSETQ. The ends were cut back, 2 bases at V and 3 bases at J, with 6 bases in the middle. CDR3 in amino acids: CASSFSVNQPQHF. The DNA for the CDR3 is TGCGCCAGCAGCTTTTCTGTCAATCAGCCCCAGCATTTT.

In its sample, this clone was seen once. Other DNA sequences from this sample encode an identical CDR3 as well. The J gene is TRBJ1-1, the V gene TRBV6-6; the D is unclear. The CDR3 has 14 residues. CDR1 is MNHNY and CDR2 is SVGAGI in the germline V gene (reference sequence). The ends were cut back, 3 bases at V and 0 bases at J, with 8 bases in the middle. The CDR3 protein is CASSYPEMNTEAFF. Written as DNA, the CDR3 is TGTGCCAGCAGTTATCCCGAGATGAACACTGAAGCTTTCTTT.

This chain connects TRBV7-2 to TRBJ1-1, with D hard to call. Trimming took off 5 bases at V and 1 base at J, with 14 bases between the two ends. Germline V gives CDR1 SGHTA, CDR2 FQGNSA. CDR3 size: 15 residues. The DNA of the CDR3 is TGTGCCAGCAGCCTCAAGCTGGGCAGGAACACTGAAGCTTTCTTT. Residues: CASSLKLGRNTEAFF.

This clone was recorded once. The rearrangement links TRBV2 to TRBJ1-3; 9 positions agree with TRBD1. Germline V gene data show CDR1 as SNHLY and CDR2 as FYNNEI. Trimming at V came to 5 bases and at J to 4 bases, leaving 9 bases not matched to a gene. The CDR3 is made up of 16 amino acids. The CDR3 protein is CASSRDRVRQGNTIYF. The DNA of the CDR3 is TGTGCCAGCAGTAGGGACAGGGTCCGTCAGGGAAACACCATATATTTT.

The chain recombines TRBV18 with TRBJ2-7; D may be TRBD2 (6 bases). This CDR3 has 22 amino acids. The V and J ends lost 7 bases and 0 bases respectively, with 37 bases between them. Germline CDR1 reads KGHSH; CDR2 reads LQKENI. The CDR3 sequence is CASCGARIRGHNGGIHSYEQYF. CDR3 bases: TGTGCCAGCTGTGGGGCTCGCATAAGGGGCCACAATGGGGGGATTCACTCCTACGAGCAGTACTTC.

This clone was counted a few times. V gene TRBV30 combines with J gene TRBJ1-1; D is unresolved. The CDR3 extends over 11 amino acids. CDR1 is GTSNPN, CDR2 SVGIG, per germline (reference sequence). The V end was cut by 1 base, the J end by 7 bases, with 7 bases between. CDR3 in amino acids: CAWSDTLEAFF. The CDR3 DNA sequence: TGTGCCTGGAGTGACACCCTTGAAGCTTTCTTT.

The rearrangement uses TRBV15 and TRBJ2-7, with 7 bases identical to TRBD1. Trimming removed 0 bases from V and 5 bases from J; junction bases left unmatched: 13. Germline V gives CDR1 LNHNV, CDR2 YYDKDF (reference sequence). The CDR3 has 17 amino acids. The CDR3 region is CATSRDVSRTGKNEQYF. The CDR3 coding sequence is TGTGCCACCAGCAGAGATGTAAGTAGGACAGGAAAGAACGAGCAGTACTTC.

CDR3 bases: TGTGCCAGCAGTGATTACAACTCTGGGGCCAACGTCCTGACTTTC. Its translation is CASSDYNSGANVLTF. The V and J genes are TRBV25-1 and TRBJ2-6; no clear D. Germline V lookup: CDR1 MGHDK, CDR2 SYGVNS. The CDR3 is 15 residues long. V dropped 3 bases and J dropped 0 bases, with 6 bases sitting between them. Filled out from reference TRBV25-1 and TRBJ2-6, the complete variable domain reads EADIYQTPRYLVIGTGKKITLECSQTMGHDKMYWYQQDPGMELHLIHYSYGVNSTEKGDLSSESTVSRIRTEHFPLTLESARPSHTSQYLCASSDYNSGANVLTFGAGSRLTVL.

This clone was counted only a few times. The V gene is TRBV9, the J gene TRBJ1-2; 9 bases align to TRBD1. The CDR3 has 15 amino acids. In germline, CDR1 is SGDLS, CDR2 YYNGEE. V lost 4 bases and J lost 3; bases outside the gene matches: 7. The CDR3 DNA reads TGTGCCAGCAGCCCCCTGACAGGGGGGTACTATGGCTACACCTTC. This codes for CASSPLTGGYYGYTF.

This chain joins TRBV7-9 and TRBJ1-1; D perhaps matches TRBD1 (5 bases). CDR1 is SEHNR, CDR2 FQNEAQ, per germline (reference sequence). Between the trimmed V and J ends, which lost 1 base and 5 bases, there was a span of 17 bases. The CDR3 loop spans 16 amino acids. The CDR3 loop is CASSLGAGRRRTEAFF. The DNA of the CDR3 is TGTGCCAGCAGCTTAGGGGCAGGGAGGAGGAGGACTGAAGCTTTCTTT.

The chain joins TRBV5-1 to TRBJ2-3; D is possibly TRBD2 (6 bases). The germline gives CDR1 SGHRS, CDR2 YFSETQ. The CDR3 is 15 residues long. V was clipped by 4 bases and J by 2 bases, with 14 bases between them. The CDR3 DNA is TGCGCCAGCAGCCCCGAGGTAGCGGACACAGATACGCAGTATTTT. Amino acid sequence: CASSPEVADTDTQYF.

The chain combines TRBV7-9 with TRBJ1-3; D remains unclear. Trimming removed 6 bases at V and 0 bases at J, with 15 bases between. This CDR3 is 16 amino acids long. Looked up from germline, CDR1 is SEHNR and CDR2 is FQNEAQ (reference sequence). The CDR3 DNA follows: TGTGCCAGCAGTAAACTGACTGTCAGCTCTGGAAACACCATATATTTT. Amino acid sequence: CASSKLTVSSGNTIYF.

J is TRBJ1-5 and V is TRBV4-3; D gene unclear. The CDR3 is made up of 16 amino acids. Germline V gene data show CDR1 as LGHNA and CDR2 as YSLEER. Trimming left V 0 bases short and J 0 bases short, with 9 bases between. CDR3: CASSQEREYSNQPQHF. CDR3 in DNA: TGCGCCAGCAGCCAAGAGAGGGAATATAGCAATCAGCCCCAGCATTTT.

V is TRBV19 and J is TRBJ1-6; D remains unclear. Per germline, CDR1 LNHDA and CDR2 SQIVND (reference sequence). The CDR3 extends over 16 amino acids. The germline V and J ends were trimmed by 10 bases and 4 bases, with 20 bases remaining between them. The CDR3 region is CATRGGPIVYNSPLHF. The CDR3 region has the DNA TGTGCCACCCGCGGTGGTCCTATCGTTTATAATTCACCCCTCCACTTT.

The chain uses TRBV9 and TRBJ2-5; the D is unclear. CDR1 is SGDLS and CDR2 is YYNGEE in the germline V gene. The CDR3 contains 15 residues. V lost 1 base and J 4 bases, leaving 14 bases between the germline ends. As DNA, the CDR3 is TGTGCCAGCAGCGTAAACCCAGTTTCTCGAGAGACCCAGTACTTC. Its protein product is CASSVNPVSRETQYF.

CDR3 nucleotide sequence: TGCGCCAGCAGCCCGGGACTAGCGGGCTCCTACAATGAGCAGTTCTTC. This encodes CASSPGLAGSYNEQFF. The rearrangement links TRBV4-3 to TRBJ2-1, with 12 bases lining up with TRBD2. V shed 4 bases and J 0 bases; nucleotides not matched to a gene: 1. This CDR3 has 16 amino acids. Per germline, CDR1 LGHNA and CDR2 YSLEER.

This clone was found once. The chain is built from TRBV15 and TRBJ2-7, with 8 positions matching TRBD1. The CDR3 loop spans 14 amino acids. Germline loops: CDR1 LNHNV, CDR2 YYDKDF (reference sequence). V lost 0 bases to trimming and J lost 6 bases; unmatched junction nucleotides: 4. The CDR3 DNA sequence: TGTGCCACCAGCAGAGACAGGGGGCCGGGCGAGCAGTACTTC. Translated, it gives CATSRDRGPGEQYF.

The chain joins TRBV12-5 to TRBJ2-1; 7 bases fit TRBD1. This CDR3 comprises 13 residues. Unmatched junction bases numbered 11, after V lost 9 bases and J lost 9 bases. Germline V gene data show CDR1 as LGHNT and CDR2 as FRNRAP. The CDR3, as DNA: TGTGCTAGCGCACAGGACAGGACCCGTGAGCAGTTCTTC. It encodes CASAQDRTREQFF.

The V and J genes are TRBV7-3 and TRBJ2-5; TRBD2 matches 9 bases. Germline CDR1 SGHTA, CDR2 FQGTGA. Trimming at V came to 2 bases and at J to 5 bases, leaving 6 bases not matched to a gene. The CDR3 is 15 residues long. CDR3 residues: CASSLLGGRGETQYF. CDR3 nucleotide sequence: TGTGCCAGCAGCTTACTCGGCGGGAGGGGCGAGACCCAGTACTTC.